This T cell receptor beta chain was recorded in a study of blood T cells in healthy people across ages. Study as a whole: The template switching approach captured approximately one barcoded beta molecule for every two T cells. Findings and caveats of the study: Estimated diversity, derived from one million T cells, was regarded as an underestimate.

About this clonotype itself: Its antigen is unidentified.

The V gene end was trimmed by 0 bases and the J gene end by 6 bases; junction bases not matched to a gene: 2. CDR3 length equals 13 residues. Germline V CDR1 and CDR2: LGHNA, YSLEER. The second PCR ran about 7 to 12 cycles with a sample-barcoded 5' primer and J-beta primers. TCRdb re-called the 5' RACE reads through MiXCR, storing one row per CDR3 protein. The table has roughly 800,000 distinct CDR3 sequences, 58% seen once. This sequence originates from a man aged 25-45 years in good health. The chain combines TRBV4-3 with TRBJ2-7; 7 nucleotides align to TRBD2. The specimen sequenced was blood. CDR3 coding DNA: TGCGCCAGCAGCCAAGAGGGGGAGGGCGAGCAGTACTTC. It specifies CASSQEGEGEQYF.